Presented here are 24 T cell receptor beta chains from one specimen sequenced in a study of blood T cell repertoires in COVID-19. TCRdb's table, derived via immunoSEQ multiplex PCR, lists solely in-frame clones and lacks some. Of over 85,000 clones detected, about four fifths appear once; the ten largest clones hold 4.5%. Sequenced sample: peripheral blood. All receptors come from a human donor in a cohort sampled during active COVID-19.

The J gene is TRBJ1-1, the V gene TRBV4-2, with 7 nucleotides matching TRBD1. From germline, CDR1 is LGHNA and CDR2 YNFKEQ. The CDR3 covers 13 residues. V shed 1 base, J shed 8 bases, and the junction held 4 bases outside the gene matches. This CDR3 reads CASSQGGGAEAFF. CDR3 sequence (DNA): TGTGCCAGCAGCCAAGGAGGGGGCGCAGAAGCTTTCTTT.

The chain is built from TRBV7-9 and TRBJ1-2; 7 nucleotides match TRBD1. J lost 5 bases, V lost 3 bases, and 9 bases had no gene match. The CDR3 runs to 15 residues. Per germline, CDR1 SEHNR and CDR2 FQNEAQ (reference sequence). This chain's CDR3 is CASSFTGQLFYGYTF. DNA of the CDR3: TGTGCCAGCAGCTTCACGGGACAGCTCTTTTATGGCTACACCTTC. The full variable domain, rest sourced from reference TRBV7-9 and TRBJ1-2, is DTGVSQNPRHKITKRGQNVTFRCDPISEHNRLYWYRQTLGQGPEFLTYFQNEAQLEKSRLLSDRFSAERPKGSFSTLEIQRTEQGDSAMYLCASSFTGQLFYGYTFGSGTRLTVV.

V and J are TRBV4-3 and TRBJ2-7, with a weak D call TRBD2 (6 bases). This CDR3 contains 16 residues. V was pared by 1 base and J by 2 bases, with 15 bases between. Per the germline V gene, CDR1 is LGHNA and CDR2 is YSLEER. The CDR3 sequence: CASSQGLGGVAYEQYF. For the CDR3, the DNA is TGCGCCAGCAGCCAAGGTCTAGGCGGGGTTGCCTACGAGCAGTACTTC.

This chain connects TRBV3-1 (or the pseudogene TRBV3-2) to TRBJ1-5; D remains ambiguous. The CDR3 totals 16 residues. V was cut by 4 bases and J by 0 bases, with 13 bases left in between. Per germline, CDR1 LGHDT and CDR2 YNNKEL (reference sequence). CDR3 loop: CASSPIRLPSNQPQHF. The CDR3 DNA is TGTGCCAGCAGCCCGATTCGACTGCCTAGCAATCAGCCCCAGCATTTT.

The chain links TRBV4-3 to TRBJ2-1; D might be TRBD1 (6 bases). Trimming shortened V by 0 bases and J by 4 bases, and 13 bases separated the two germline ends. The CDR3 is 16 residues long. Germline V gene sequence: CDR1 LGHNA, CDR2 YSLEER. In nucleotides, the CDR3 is TGCGCCAGCAGCCAAGACGTGGGGGCCGCATACAATGAGCAGTTCTTC. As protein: CASSQDVGAAYNEQFF.

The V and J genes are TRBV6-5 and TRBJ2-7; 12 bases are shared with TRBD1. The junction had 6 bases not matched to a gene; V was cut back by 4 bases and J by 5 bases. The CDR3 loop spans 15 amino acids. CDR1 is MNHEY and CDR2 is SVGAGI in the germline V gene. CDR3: CASSSTWDRGHEQYF. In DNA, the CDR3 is TGTGCCAGCAGTTCTACTTGGGACAGGGGGCACGAGCAGTACTTC.

As DNA, the CDR3 is TGCGCCAGCAGCCAAGGGCTTCGCGGGCCTGAAGCTTTCTTT. It is translated as CASSQGLRGPEAFF. The rearrangement links TRBV4-1 to TRBJ1-1; D is unclear. The CDR3 has 14 amino acids. V shed 1 base and J shed 6 bases, with 12 bases lying between them. Germline V gene lookup returns CDR1 MGHRA and CDR2 YSYEKL.

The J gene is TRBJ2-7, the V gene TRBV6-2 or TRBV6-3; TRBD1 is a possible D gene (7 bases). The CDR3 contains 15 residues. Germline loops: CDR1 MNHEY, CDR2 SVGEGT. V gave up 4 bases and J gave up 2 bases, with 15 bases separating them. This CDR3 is CASSWAGGTPYEQYF. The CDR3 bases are TGTGCCAGCAGTTGGGCAGGGGGGACGCCCTACGAGCAGTACTTC.

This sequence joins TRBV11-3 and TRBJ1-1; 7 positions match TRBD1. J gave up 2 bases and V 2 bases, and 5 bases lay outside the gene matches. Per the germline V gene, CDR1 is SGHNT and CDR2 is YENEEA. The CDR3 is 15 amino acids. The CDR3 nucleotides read TGTGCCAGCAGCTTACCAAGACAGGGAAACACTGAAGCTTTCTTT. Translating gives CASSLPRQGNTEAFF.

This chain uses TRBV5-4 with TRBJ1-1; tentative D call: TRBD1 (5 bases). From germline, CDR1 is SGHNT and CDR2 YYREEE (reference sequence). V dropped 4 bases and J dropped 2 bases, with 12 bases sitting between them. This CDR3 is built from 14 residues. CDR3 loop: CASSQDRSNTEAFF. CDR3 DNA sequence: TGTGCCAGCAGCCAAGACAGAAGCAACACTGAAGCTTTCTTT. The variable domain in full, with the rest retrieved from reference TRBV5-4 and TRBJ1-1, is ETGVTQSPTHLIKTRGQQVTLRCSSQSGHNTVSWYQQALGQGPQFIFQYYREEENGRGNFPPRFSGLQFPNYSSELNVNALELDDSALYLCASSQDRSNTEAFFGQGTRLTVV.

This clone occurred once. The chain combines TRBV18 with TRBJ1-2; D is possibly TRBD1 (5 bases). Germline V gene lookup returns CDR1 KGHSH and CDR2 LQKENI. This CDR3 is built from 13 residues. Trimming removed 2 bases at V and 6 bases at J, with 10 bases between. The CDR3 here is CASSPETVDGYTF. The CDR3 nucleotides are TGTGCCAGCTCACCAGAGACAGTGGATGGCTACACCTTC.

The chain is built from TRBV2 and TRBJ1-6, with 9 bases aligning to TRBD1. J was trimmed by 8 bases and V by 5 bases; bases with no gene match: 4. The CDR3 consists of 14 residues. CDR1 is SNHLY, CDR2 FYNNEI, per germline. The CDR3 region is CASSLQGADSPLHF. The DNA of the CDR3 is TGTGCCAGCAGTTTACAGGGGGCTGATTCACCCCTCCACTTT.

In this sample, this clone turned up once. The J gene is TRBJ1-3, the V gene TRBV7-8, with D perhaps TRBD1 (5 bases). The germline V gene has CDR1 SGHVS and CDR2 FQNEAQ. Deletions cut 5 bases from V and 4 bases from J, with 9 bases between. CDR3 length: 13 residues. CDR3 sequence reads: CASSRQGGNTIYF. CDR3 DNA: TGTGCCAGCAGCCGCCAGGGAGGAAACACCATATATTTT. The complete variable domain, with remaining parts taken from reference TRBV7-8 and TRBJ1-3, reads GAGVSQSPRYKVAKRGQDVALRCDPISGHVSLFWYQQALGQGPEFLTYFQNEAQLDKSGLPSDRFFAERPEGSVSTLKIQRTQQEDSAVYLCASSRQGGNTIYFGEGSWLTVV.

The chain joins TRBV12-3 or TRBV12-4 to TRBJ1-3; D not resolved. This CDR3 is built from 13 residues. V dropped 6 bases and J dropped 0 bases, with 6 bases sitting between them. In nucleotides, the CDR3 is TGTGCCAGCAGGAGCCACTCTGGAAACACCATATATTTT. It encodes CASRSHSGNTIYF.

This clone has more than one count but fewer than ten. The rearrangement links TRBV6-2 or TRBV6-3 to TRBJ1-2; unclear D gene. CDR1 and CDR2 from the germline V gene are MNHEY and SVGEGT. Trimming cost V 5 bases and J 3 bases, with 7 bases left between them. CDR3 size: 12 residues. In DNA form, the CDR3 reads TGTGCCAGCAGTACATCACACTATGGCTACACCTTC. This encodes CASSTSHYGYTF.

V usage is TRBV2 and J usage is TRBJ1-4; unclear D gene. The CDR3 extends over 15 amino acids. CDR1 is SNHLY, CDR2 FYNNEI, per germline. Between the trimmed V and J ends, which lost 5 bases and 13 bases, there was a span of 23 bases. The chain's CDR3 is CASSLDRPTIGRLFF. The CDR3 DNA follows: TGTGCCAGCAGTTTAGACCGACCAACTATTGGTAGACTGTTTTTT.

The CDR3 is CASSLLGGDSPLHF. CDR3 nucleotides: TGTGCCAGCAGCTTGCTCGGCGGAGATTCACCCCTCCACTTT. The J gene is TRBJ1-6, the V gene TRBV5-5, with D unresolved. Germline loops: CDR1 SGHKS, CDR2 YYEKEE (reference sequence). Trimming cost V 1 base and J 8 bases, with 10 bases left between them. The CDR3 runs 14 residues.

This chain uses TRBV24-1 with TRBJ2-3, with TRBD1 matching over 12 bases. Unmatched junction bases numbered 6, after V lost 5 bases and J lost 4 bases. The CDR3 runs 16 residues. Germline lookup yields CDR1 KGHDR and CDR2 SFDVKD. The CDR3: CATSGAGQGASDTQYF. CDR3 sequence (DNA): TGTGCCACCAGTGGAGCGGGACAGGGGGCATCAGATACGCAGTATTTT.

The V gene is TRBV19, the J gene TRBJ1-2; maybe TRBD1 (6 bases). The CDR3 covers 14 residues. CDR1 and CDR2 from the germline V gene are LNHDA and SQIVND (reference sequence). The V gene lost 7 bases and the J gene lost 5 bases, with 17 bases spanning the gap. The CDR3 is CASTPPGGWYGYTF. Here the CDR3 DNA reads TGTGCCAGTACCCCGCCGGGGGGCTGGTATGGCTACACCTTC.

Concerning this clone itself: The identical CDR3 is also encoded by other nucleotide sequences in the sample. This chain's CDR3 is CASSPDSVNTEAFF. DNA of the CDR3: TGTGCCAGCTCACCTGACAGTGTTAACACTGAAGCTTTCTTT. This chain joins TRBV18 and TRBJ1-1; a possible D gene is TRBD1 (5 bases). V lost 3 bases and J 2 bases, leaving 10 bases between the germline ends. Germline-derived CDR1 and CDR2 are KGHSH and LQKENI. The CDR3 has 14 amino acids.

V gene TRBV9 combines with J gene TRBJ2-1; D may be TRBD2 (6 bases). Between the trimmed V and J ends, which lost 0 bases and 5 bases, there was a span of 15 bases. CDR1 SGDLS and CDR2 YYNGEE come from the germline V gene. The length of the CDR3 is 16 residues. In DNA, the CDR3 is TGTGCCAGCAGCGTAGGTCGGATAGCGGCCAACAATGAGCAGTTCTTC. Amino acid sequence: CASSVGRIAANNEQFF.

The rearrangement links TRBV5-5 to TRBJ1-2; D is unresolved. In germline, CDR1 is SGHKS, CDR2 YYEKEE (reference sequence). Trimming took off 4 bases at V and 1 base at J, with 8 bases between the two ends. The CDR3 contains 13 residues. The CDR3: CASSVGVNYGYTF. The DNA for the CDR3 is TGTGCCAGCAGCGTCGGGGTTAACTATGGCTACACCTTC.

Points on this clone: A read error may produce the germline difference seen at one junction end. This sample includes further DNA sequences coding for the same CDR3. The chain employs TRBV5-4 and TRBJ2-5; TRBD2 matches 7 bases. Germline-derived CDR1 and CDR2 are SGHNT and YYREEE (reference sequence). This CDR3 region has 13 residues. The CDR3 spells CASSLAGRETQYF. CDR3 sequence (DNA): TGTGCCAGCAGCTTGGCTGGGAGGGAGACTCAGTACTTC. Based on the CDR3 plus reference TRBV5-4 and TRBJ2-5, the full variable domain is ETGVTQSPTHLIKTRGQQVTLRCSSQSGHNTVSWYQQALGQGPQFIFQYYREEENGRGNFPPRFSGLQFPNYSSELNVNALELDDSALYLCASSLAGRETQYFGPGTRLLVL.

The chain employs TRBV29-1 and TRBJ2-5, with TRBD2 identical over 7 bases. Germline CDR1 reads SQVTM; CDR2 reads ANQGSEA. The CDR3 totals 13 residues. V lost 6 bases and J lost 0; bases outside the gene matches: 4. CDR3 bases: TGCAGCGTCCACGGGGGGTACCAAGAGACCCAGTACTTC. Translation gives CSVHGGYQETQYF.